Listed here are 14 T cell receptor beta chains from one sample, sequenced in a study of blood T cell repertoires in COVID-19. Generated by immunoSEQ multiplex PCR, the TCRdb table keeps only in-frame clones and is missing some. The repertoire holds 250,000 to 300,000 clones, with 88% as singletons. Specimen: peripheral blood. The receptors were gathered from a woman younger than 45 who had recovered from COVID-19.

The chain couples TRBV5-1 to TRBJ1-1; no clear D. The V gene lost 0 bases and the J gene lost 1 base, with 4 bases spanning the gap. The germline V gene encodes CDR1 SGHRS and CDR2 YFSETQ. The CDR3 has 13 amino acids. The CDR3 sequence is CASSLEQNTEAFF. In nucleotides, the CDR3 is TGCGCCAGCAGCTTGGAACAGAACACTGAAGCTTTCTTT.

The chain has TRBV3-1 (or the pseudogene TRBV3-2) and TRBJ1-3, with 8 bases that match TRBD1. The CDR3 covers 15 residues. J was trimmed by 0 bases and V by 3 bases; bases with no gene match: 1. Germline assignment: CDR1 LGHDT and CDR2 YNNKEL (reference sequence). In nucleotides, the CDR3 is TGTGCCAGCAGCCACGGGACAGGCTCTGGAAACACCATATATTTT. This encodes CASSHGTGSGNTIYF.

The V call is TRBV24-1, the J call TRBJ2-1, with D maybe TRBD2 (6 bases). Germline values: CDR1 KGHDR, CDR2 SFDVKD. The CDR3 has 17 amino acids. V gave up 0 bases and J gave up 1 base, with 12 bases separating them. The CDR3 reads CATSDLGGVGSYNEQFF. CDR3 nucleotides: TGTGCCACCAGTGATTTGGGAGGGGTAGGATCCTACAATGAGCAGTTCTTC.

This sequence joins TRBV5-1 and TRBJ2-2; 7 bases match TRBD1. This CDR3 has 15 residues. V shed 5 bases and J 2 bases; nucleotides not matched to a gene: 6. Germline V gives CDR1 SGHRS, CDR2 YFSETQ. CDR3 bases: TGCGCCAGCAGGCGGCAGGGGGAAAACACCGGGGAGCTGTTTTTT. As protein: CASRRQGENTGELFF.

J is TRBJ1-2 and V is TRBV4-1; a possible D gene is TRBD1 (6 bases). V lost 0 bases to trimming and J lost 1 base, with 9 bases between them. The CDR3 contains 15 residues. CDR1 and CDR2 (germline): MGHRA, YSYEKL. The CDR3 DNA reads TGCGCCAGCAGCCAAGAAGACAGGATTAACTATGGCTACACCTTC. It yields the protein CASSQEDRINYGYTF.

The rearrangement joins TRBV6-5 to TRBJ1-1; D is unclear. The CDR3 covers 13 residues. V gave up 2 bases and J gave up 1 base, with 5 bases separating them. Looked up from germline, CDR1 is MNHEY and CDR2 is SVGAGI. CDR3 in amino acids: CASSYRQNTEAFF. DNA for the CDR3: TGTGCCAGCAGTTACCGACAGAACACTGAAGCTTTCTTT.

The gene calls are TRBV28 and TRBJ2-2, with 8 bases identical to TRBD1. V lost 5 bases and J lost 1; bases outside the gene matches: 6. The CDR3 runs to 16 residues. Germline V gene sequence: CDR1 MDHEN, CDR2 SYDVKM. CDR3 coding DNA: TGTGCCAGCAGTCCTCTCGGGACAGGGAACACCGGGGAGCTGTTTTTT. This encodes CASSPLGTGNTGELFF.

V and J are TRBV5-4 and TRBJ2-1, with a possible D match to TRBD2 (5 bases). The CDR3 has 14 amino acids. Trimming took off 4 bases at V and 6 bases at J, with 14 bases between the two ends. Germline loops: CDR1 SGHNT, CDR2 YYREEE (reference sequence). The CDR3 nucleotides are TGTGCCAGCAGCACTAGTTCTCGGGTCAATGAGCAGTTCTTC. Its protein product is CASSTSSRVNEQFF.

In this sample, this clone turned up once. The CDR3 region is CASSETGGAAGYTF. The CDR3 DNA is TGTGCCAGCAGCGAAACGGGGGGGGCGGCTGGCTACACCTTC. The chain combines TRBV7-2 with TRBJ1-2; TRBD1 is a possible D gene (6 bases). Germline CDR1 is SGHTA and CDR2 is FQGNSA. Trimming shortened V by 5 bases and J by 7 bases, and 17 bases separated the two germline ends. The CDR3 contains 14 residues. Complete variable domain (other parts from reference TRBV7-2 and TRBJ1-2): GAGVSQSPSNKVTEKGKDVELRCDPISGHTALYWYRQSLGQGLEFLIYFQGNSAPDKSGLPSDRFSAERTGGSVSTLTIQRTQQEDSAVYLCASSETGGAAGYTFGSGTRLTVV.

The J gene is TRBJ1-1, the V gene TRBV12-3 or TRBV12-4, with 8 bases fitting TRBD1. J gave up 10 bases and V 5 bases, and 9 bases lay outside the gene matches. CDR3 length: 13 residues. DNA for the CDR3: TGTGCCAGCAGTCAACATAGGACAGGGTCAGCTTTCTTT. Protein sequence: CASSQHRTGSAFF.

V gene TRBV6-5 combines with J gene TRBJ1-2; D perhaps matches TRBD1 (5 bases). The CDR3 is 14 amino acids. V lost 6 bases and J lost 4, with 15 bases in between. CDR1 is MNHEY and CDR2 is SVGAGI in the germline V gene. For the CDR3, the DNA is TGTGCCAGCAGGCCCTGGGGGGAAGTCTATGGCTACACCTTC. This translates into CASRPWGEVYGYTF.

V and J are TRBV6-6 and TRBJ2-7; 10 positions match TRBD1. In germline, CDR1 is MNHNY, CDR2 SVGAGI (reference sequence). The ends lost 6 bases at V and 5 bases at J; junction bases unmatched: 7. This CDR3 has 14 residues. The CDR3 is CASSSGTGVDEQYF. Here the CDR3 DNA reads TGTGCCAGCAGCAGCGGGACAGGGGTGGACGAGCAGTACTTC.

This chain joins TRBV4-3 and TRBJ1-3, with D hard to call. V shed 4 bases and J shed 2 bases, with 12 bases lying between them. CDR3 length: 15 residues. Germline CDR1 reads LGHNA; CDR2 reads YSLEER. CDR3 protein: CASSRTTSPGNTIYF. The CDR3 DNA reads TGCGCCAGCAGCCGCACAACCTCTCCTGGAAACACCATATATTTT.

The sample holds one count of this clone. The gene calls are TRBV2 and TRBJ1-4; TRBD1 matches 10 bases. The CDR3 extends over 17 amino acids. Germline V gene data show CDR1 as SNHLY and CDR2 as FYNNEI. V lost 5 bases to trimming and J lost 14 bases; unmatched junction nucleotides: 20. The CDR3 here is CASSYTGTGALLRELFF. In DNA form, the CDR3 reads TGTGCCAGCAGTTATACCGGGACAGGGGCCCTCTTGCGAGAGCTGTTTTTT.